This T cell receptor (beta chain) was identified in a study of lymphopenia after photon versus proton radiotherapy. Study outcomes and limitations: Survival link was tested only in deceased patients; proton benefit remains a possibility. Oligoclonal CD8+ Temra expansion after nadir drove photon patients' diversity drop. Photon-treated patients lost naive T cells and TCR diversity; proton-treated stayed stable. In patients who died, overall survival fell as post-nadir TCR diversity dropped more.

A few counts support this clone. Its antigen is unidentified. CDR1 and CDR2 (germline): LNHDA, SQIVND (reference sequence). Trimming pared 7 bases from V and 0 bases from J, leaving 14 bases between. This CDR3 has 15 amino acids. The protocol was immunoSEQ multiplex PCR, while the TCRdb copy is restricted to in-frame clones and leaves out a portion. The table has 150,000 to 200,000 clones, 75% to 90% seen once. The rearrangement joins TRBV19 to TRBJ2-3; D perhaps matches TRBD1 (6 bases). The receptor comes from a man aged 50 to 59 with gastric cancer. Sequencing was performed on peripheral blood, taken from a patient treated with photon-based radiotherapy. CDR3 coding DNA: TGTGCCAGTAAAACAGGGACGGCTAGCACAGATACGCAGTATTTT. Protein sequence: CASKTGTASTDTQYF.